The next 6 T cell receptor beta chains were all read from a single sample in a study of T cells after yellow fever vaccination. Each CDR3 protein is one row after TCRdb ran MiXCR on the 5' RACE reads. The sample includes about 120,000 distinct CDR3 sequences, over 8% of them seen just once. The material sequenced was CD8+ T cells sorted from PBMCs, taken on the day of the yellow fever booster vaccination. All receptors derive from a man between 18 and 35 years old who received the YFV17D yellow fever vaccine.

This clonotype was counted many times. V and J are TRBV7-8 and TRBJ2-7, with a possible D match to TRBD2 (6 bases). Trimming left V 8 bases short and J 0 bases short, with 11 bases between. The CDR3 length is 13 residues. CDR1 SGHVS and CDR2 FQNEAQ come from the germline V gene. This chain's CDR3 is CASRDGSSYEQYF. Here the CDR3 DNA reads TGTGCCAGCCGGGACGGGAGCTCCTACGAGCAGTACTTC.

J is TRBJ2-5 and V is TRBV9; 7 positions match TRBD1. Looked up from germline, CDR1 is SGDLS and CDR2 is YYNGEE. This CDR3 has 16 amino acids. V lost 5 bases and J lost 0; bases outside the gene matches: 10. This CDR3 is CASSVSGTVYQETQYF. CDR3 sequence (DNA): TGTGCCAGCAGTGTTTCGGGGACAGTATACCAAGAGACCCAGTACTTC.

This clonotype was counted at least ten times. The chain carries TRBV4-3 and TRBJ2-7; 8 bases are shared with TRBD1. Germline CDR1 is LGHNA and CDR2 is YSLEER. The CDR3 is made up of 14 amino acids. With 5 bases clipped from V and 2 bases from J, the junction kept 5 bases outside the gene matches. The CDR3 bases are TGCGCCAGCAGCTCCCTCAGGGGGCCCTACGAGCAGTACGTC. Its protein is CASSSLRGPYEQYV.

In this sample, this clonotype turned up a few times. The chain employs TRBV20-1 and TRBJ2-5; the match to TRBD2 covers 9 bases. Per germline, CDR1 DFQATT and CDR2 SNEGSKA (reference sequence). CDR3 length: 15 residues. The junction had 9 bases not matched to a gene; V was cut back by 3 bases and J by 4 bases. The CDR3 is CSASQASGVSETQYF. The DNA for the CDR3 is TGCAGTGCTAGTCAGGCTAGCGGGGTTTCAGAGACCCAGTACTTC.

This clonotype has a count of ten or more. This rearrangement joins TRBV20-1 to TRBJ2-5; 8 bases fit TRBD1. Germline V lookup: CDR1 DFQATT, CDR2 SNEGSKA (reference sequence). Trimming at V came to 6 bases and at J to 1 base, leaving 4 bases not matched to a gene. This CDR3 comprises 13 residues. The chain's CDR3 is CSAAGTGQETQYF. The CDR3 region has the DNA TGCAGTGCGGCCGGGACAGGCCAAGAGACCCAGTACTTC.

This clonotype was seen a handful of times. The V gene is TRBV7-2, the J gene TRBJ2-1; 13 bases agree with TRBD2. The length of the CDR3 is 15 residues. Trimming took 5 bases from V and 10 from J; bases not matched to a gene: 8. CDR1 SGHTA and CDR2 FQGNSA come from the germline V gene. The CDR3, as DNA: TGTGCCAGCAGCCTCAGGACTAGCGGGGGTGGGGAGCAGTTCTTC. Its protein is CASSLRTSGGGEQFF.